The source of this T cell receptor beta chain is a study of cytomegalovirus exposure and HLA in healthy donors. General study results and limits: Most TCR sequences showed up rarely, but some public TCRs showed up in many donors. The study designated 150 or so TCR beta chains cytomegalovirus-associated.

This CDR3 comprises 15 residues. Trimming removed 2 bases at V and 4 bases at J, with 14 bases between. Germline CDR1 and CDR2: SNHLY and FYNNEI. About this clone itself: Its antigen is as yet unknown.

Generated by immunoSEQ multiplex PCR, the TCRdb table keeps only in-frame clones and is missing some. The data hold a few hundred thousand clones, with over 75% observed a single time. The sequenced sample was PBMCs. This sequence joins TRBV2 and TRBJ2-5, with D perhaps TRBD2 (6 bases). The TCR originated in a woman under 30 in good health and CMV-seronegative. This chain's CDR3 is CASSELGRRAETQYF. CDR3 nucleotide sequence: TGTGCCAGCAGTGAACTGGGGAGGCGGGCAGAGACCCAGTACTTC.